This T cell receptor (beta chain) was recovered during a study of T cell responses to AZD1222 COVID-19 vaccine. Here immunoSEQ multiplex PCR was the method, and the copy in TCRdb shows in-frame clones only, minus some. The table shows about 150,000 clones, with just over 90% occurring only once. This CDR3 comprises 14 residues. Looked up from germline, CDR1 is MNHNY and CDR2 is SVGAGI (reference sequence). V lost 5 bases, J lost 0 bases, and 8 bases lay in between. Sequenced material: peripheral blood, taken on day 0 of AZD1222 vaccination. This rearrangement joins TRBV6-6 to TRBJ1-5; D unclear. This sequence was found in an adult in good health. CDR3 coding DNA: TGTGCCAGCAGTCAGACACATAGCAATCAGCCCCAGCATTTT. Amino acids: CASSQTHSNQPQHF.